A single sample is the source of the 31 T cell receptor beta chains below, sequenced in a study of PD-L1 blockade in urothelial cancer. The protocol was immunoSEQ multiplex PCR, while the TCRdb copy is restricted to in-frame clones and leaves out a portion. The table has tens of thousands of clones, about 85% seen once. The specimen was PBMCs, collected around atezolizumab (anti-PD-L1) treatment. The receptors were gathered from a man between 60 and 75 years old with urothelial cancer.

The table lists this clone with a count of one. The gene calls are TRBV7-9 and TRBJ2-6; tentative D call: TRBD2 (6 bases). The V end was cut by 3 bases, the J end by 3 bases, with 12 bases between. The length of the CDR3 is 16 residues. Germline V gene sequence: CDR1 SEHNR, CDR2 FQNEAQ (reference sequence). CDR3 residues: CASSLAGGVGANVLTF. CDR3 sequence (DNA): TGTGCCAGCAGCTTGGCCGGGGGAGTTGGGGCCAACGTCCTGACTTTC.

Only one count was recorded for this clone. The V call is TRBV5-1, the J call TRBJ2-1; maybe TRBD1 (6 bases). CDR3 length: 15 residues. Germline loops: CDR1 SGHRS, CDR2 YFSETQ. Trimming stripped 0 bases from V and 3 bases from J, with 10 bases between. Here the CDR3 reads CASSLVGASYNEQFF. CDR3 coding DNA: TGCGCCAGCAGCTTGGTGGGGGCGAGCTACAATGAGCAGTTCTTC.

The chain uses TRBV7-2 and TRBJ2-5, with 10 bases that match TRBD2. Losses at the gene ends were 2 bases for V and 5 bases for J; bases not matched to a gene: 11. This CDR3 is 17 amino acids long. Germline CDR1 reads SGHTA; CDR2 reads FQGNSA. The CDR3 here is CASSLSSAGGPRETQYF. In nucleotides, the CDR3 is TGTGCCAGCAGCTTAAGCTCAGCGGGGGGGCCCCGGGAGACCCAGTACTTC.

V and J are TRBV19 and TRBJ2-1, with 13 bases aligning to TRBD2. Germline trimming cut 4 bases from V and 7 bases from J; bases unmatched to any gene: 4. The length of the CDR3 is 15 residues. Germline lookup yields CDR1 LNHDA and CDR2 SQIVND (reference sequence). Here the CDR3 DNA reads TGTGCCAGTAGTAAACTAGCGGGGGGGCCGAATGAGCAGTTCTTC. Translation gives CASSKLAGGPNEQFF.

This chain uses TRBV30 with TRBJ1-2; D may be TRBD1 (6 bases). The CDR3 has 15 residues. V lost 3 bases and J lost 8, with 22 bases in between. Germline loops: CDR1 GTSNPN, CDR2 SVGIG (reference sequence). As DNA, the CDR3 is TGTGCCTGGAGCTTGGGGACATTAGTTAACCGGGGCTACACCTTC. Translation: CAWSLGTLVNRGYTF.

In this sample, this clone turned up once. The chain combines TRBV27 with TRBJ2-7; perhaps TRBD2 as D (5 bases). Germline-derived CDR1 and CDR2 are MNHEY and SMNVEV (reference sequence). The CDR3 length is 15 residues. Trimming removed 2 bases at V and 6 bases at J, with 17 bases between. The CDR3 region is CASSLDPRERGEQYF. The CDR3 coding sequence is TGTGCCAGCAGTTTAGATCCTCGGGAACGCGGCGAGCAGTACTTC.

V and J are TRBV9 and TRBJ2-5; 8 bases align to TRBD2. With 0 bases clipped from V and 2 bases from J, the junction kept 3 bases outside the gene matches. Germline V CDR1 and CDR2: SGDLS, YYNGEE. The CDR3 has 15 residues. This chain's CDR3 is CASSVGVAGQETQYF. CDR3 DNA sequence: TGTGCCAGCAGCGTAGGAGTAGCGGGGCAAGAGACCCAGTACTTC.

This chain joins TRBV6-6 and TRBJ1-1; D not certain. V was pared by 7 bases and J by 0 bases, with 6 bases between. Germline lookup yields CDR1 MNHNY and CDR2 SVGAGI (reference sequence). The CDR3 totals 12 residues. The CDR3 DNA follows: TGTGCCAGCAATCAGATGAACACTGAAGCTTTCTTT. Protein: CASNQMNTEAFF.

The chain links TRBV19 to TRBJ2-2; weak D call: TRBD1 (6 bases). Germline V gives CDR1 LNHDA, CDR2 SQIVND (reference sequence). V shed 8 bases and J shed 3 bases, with 16 bases lying between them. The CDR3 runs to 15 residues. The CDR3 sequence is CASGQPRAYTGELFF. In DNA form, the CDR3 reads TGTGCCAGTGGACAGCCCAGAGCGTACACCGGGGAGCTGTTTTTT.

The rearrangement links TRBV30 to TRBJ2-4, with a weak D call TRBD1 (6 bases). This CDR3 spans 15 amino acids. Trimming stripped 1 base from V and 8 bases from J, with 18 bases between. The germline V gene encodes CDR1 GTSNPN and CDR2 SVGIG (reference sequence). The CDR3 here is CAWSELQGGIDIQYF. CDR3 sequence (DNA): TGTGCCTGGAGTGAGTTACAGGGTGGTATCGACATTCAGTACTTC.

CDR3 DNA: TGTGCCAGCAGTTTGAGTCTAGCGGGGAACACCGGGGAGCTGTTTTTT. Amino acid sequence: CASSLSLAGNTGELFF. The chain recombines TRBV27 with TRBJ2-2, with 8 bases identical to TRBD2. This CDR3 comprises 16 residues. Germline V gene lookup returns CDR1 MNHEY and CDR2 SMNVEV (reference sequence). With V trimmed by 3 bases and J by 1 base, 4 bases remained unmatched.

This clone is a singleton in its sample. This CDR3 is CASSQLAGVRWNTEAFF. The CDR3 coding sequence is TGCGCCAGCAGCCAATTGGCAGGGGTTAGATGGAACACTGAAGCTTTCTTT. The V call is TRBV4-1, the J call TRBJ1-1; perhaps TRBD1 as D (6 bases). The CDR3 is 17 residues long. V was clipped by 2 bases and J by 1 base, with 17 bases between them. CDR1 and CDR2 (germline): MGHRA, YSYEKL.

V usage is TRBV5-6 and J usage is TRBJ2-7; possibly TRBD1 for D (6 bases). This CDR3 has 14 amino acids. Germline lookup yields CDR1 SGHDT and CDR2 YYEEEE. V gave up 3 bases and J gave up 0 bases, with 10 bases separating them. In DNA form, the CDR3 reads TGTGCCAGCAGCTCGGGACACAGCTCCTACGAGCAGTACTTC. Protein sequence: CASSSGHSSYEQYF.

This clone is a singleton in its sample. J is TRBJ1-5 and V is TRBV28, with D possibly TRBD1 on 5 matching bases. Germline CDR1 is MDHEN and CDR2 is SYDVKM. The CDR3 runs to 15 residues. The V gene lost 5 bases and the J gene lost 5 bases, with 16 bases spanning the gap. CDR3 bases: TGTGCCAGCAGTAACCCGGGGGGGGTAGATCAGCCCCAGCATTTT. This translates into CASSNPGGVDQPQHF.

The CDR3 DNA follows: TGTGCCAGCAGCCTGGACAGGGGGCTGAACATTCAGTACTTC. Protein sequence: CASSLDRGLNIQYF. The chain is built from TRBV7-9 and TRBJ2-4; 11 nucleotides match TRBD1. The CDR3 is 14 residues long. Per germline, CDR1 SEHNR and CDR2 FQNEAQ (reference sequence). The J segment lost 7 bases and the V segment lost 5 bases, leaving 4 bases of the junction unmatched.

V is TRBV9 and J is TRBJ1-2; the match to TRBD1 covers 10 bases. Germline V gives CDR1 SGDLS, CDR2 YYNGEE. The CDR3 totals 15 residues. The V gene end was trimmed by 3 bases and the J gene end by 5 bases; junction bases not matched to a gene: 7. CDR3 sequence (DNA): TGTGCCAGCAGCGCTCGACAGGGGGCCTGGTATGGCTACACCTTC. It codes for CASSARQGAWYGYTF.

This chain joins TRBV7-3 and TRBJ2-5; D call uncertain. The CDR3 contains 13 residues. V lost 0 bases and J 5 bases, leaving 7 bases between the germline ends. The V gene's germline CDR1 is SGHTA and CDR2 FQGTGA. CDR3 sequence: CASSLTSIETQYF. CDR3 in DNA: TGTGCCAGCAGCTTAACTAGCATTGAGACCCAGTACTTC. Looking up the rest from reference TRBV7-3 and TRBJ2-5 gives the full variable domain: GAGVSQTPSNKVTEKGKYVELRCDPISGHTALYWYRQSLGQGPEFLIYFQGTGAADDSGLPNDRFFAVRPEGSVSTLKIQRTERGDSAVYLCASSLTSIETQYFGPGTRLLVL.

The chain links TRBV6-1 to TRBJ1-4, with a weak D call TRBD1 (5 bases). The germline gives CDR1 MNHNS, CDR2 SASEGT. This CDR3 is 15 amino acids long. Deletions cut 6 bases from V and 4 bases from J, with 15 bases between. CDR3 region: CASRTEGAVNEKLFF. The CDR3 DNA reads as TGTGCCAGCAGAACCGAAGGGGCGGTTAATGAAAAACTGTTTTTT.

The rearrangement uses TRBV9 and TRBJ2-3; 10 bases fit TRBD2. V gave up 6 bases and J gave up 2 bases; unmatched junction bases: 6. CDR1 is SGDLS and CDR2 is YYNGEE in the germline V gene. This CDR3 has 15 residues. CDR3 nucleotides: TGTGCCAGCACCTTAGCGGGGGGAGTCACAGATACGCAGTATTTT. This encodes CASTLAGGVTDTQYF.

The chain uses TRBV15 and TRBJ1-4; 9 bases fit TRBD1. Germline CDR1 reads LNHNV; CDR2 reads YYDKDF (reference sequence). The CDR3 has 15 amino acids. The V gene end was trimmed by 0 bases and the J gene end by 6 bases; junction bases not matched to a gene: 2. CDR3: CATSRETGGYEKLFF. The CDR3 DNA sequence: TGTGCCACCAGCAGAGAGACAGGGGGTTATGAAAAACTGTTTTTT.

V usage is TRBV4-3 and J usage is TRBJ2-3; weak D call: TRBD1 (6 bases). Germline V gives CDR1 LGHNA, CDR2 YSLEER. Trimming took 4 bases from V and 4 from J, leaving 12 bases between them. The CDR3 has 14 amino acids. This CDR3 reads CASSPGVGSDTQYF. DNA for the CDR3: TGCGCCAGCAGCCCAGGGGTGGGCTCAGATACGCAGTATTTT.

This clone was recorded only once. CDR3 in amino acids: CASGEPGQGYEQYF. The CDR3, as DNA: TGCGCCAGCGGGGAACCGGGACAGGGGTACGAGCAGTACTTC. This sequence joins TRBV5-1 and TRBJ2-7, with 10 bases matching TRBD1. The CDR3 consists of 14 residues. Germline trimming cut 7 bases from V and 4 bases from J; bases unmatched to any gene: 8. Germline values: CDR1 SGHRS, CDR2 YFSETQ. The full variable domain, with the rest looked up from reference TRBV5-1 and TRBJ2-7, is KAGVTQTPRYLIKTRGQQVTLSCSPISGHRSVSWYQQTPGQGLQFLFEYFSETQRNKGNFPGRFSGRQFSNSRSEMNVSTLELGDSALYLCASGEPGQGYEQYFGPGTRLTVT.

This chain uses TRBV6-1 with TRBJ1-4; 8 bases fit TRBD1. The V and J ends lost 6 bases and 4 bases, in that order; junction bases with no gene match: 4. Germline CDR1 reads MNHNS; CDR2 reads SASEGT. This CDR3 is 14 amino acids long. The CDR3 is CASRKTGVNEKLFF. CDR3 nucleotide sequence: TGTGCCAGCAGAAAGACAGGGGTTAATGAAAAACTGTTTTTT.

The rearrangement uses TRBV6-5 and TRBJ2-7; 8 positions match TRBD2. Germline trimming cut 4 bases from V and 4 bases from J; bases unmatched to any gene: 9. Germline lookup yields CDR1 MNHEY and CDR2 SVGAGI. The CDR3 has 15 residues. CDR3 sequence: CASSFSGARSYEQYF. Written as DNA, the CDR3 is TGTGCCAGCAGTTTTAGCGGGGCACGCTCTTACGAGCAGTACTTC.

The chain is built from TRBV11-3 and TRBJ1-2, with 7 bases lining up with TRBD1. The CDR3 has 14 residues. The J segment lost 7 bases and the V segment lost 6 bases, leaving 11 bases of the junction unmatched. Germline lookup yields CDR1 SGHNT and CDR2 YENEEA. The DNA of the CDR3 is TGTGCCAGCAGGCGACAGGGTTTAAGGTCTGGCTACACCTTC. Protein sequence: CASRRQGLRSGYTF.

V usage is TRBV11-3 and J usage is TRBJ1-2; 8 bases map to TRBD1. V shed 5 bases, J shed 2 bases, and the junction held 16 bases outside the gene matches. Germline V gives CDR1 SGHNT, CDR2 YENEEA. The CDR3 consists of 18 residues. The CDR3 here is CASSREHGQGALNYGYTF. CDR3 DNA: TGTGCCAGCAGCCGAGAGCACGGGCAGGGGGCCTTAAACTATGGCTACACCTTC.

Of note for this clone: The same CDR3 arises from other DNA sequences in this sample as well. The V gene is TRBV5-4, the J gene TRBJ1-4, with D unresolved. CDR1 SGHNT and CDR2 YYREEE come from the germline V gene (reference sequence). Trimming shortened V by 4 bases and J by 6 bases, and 10 bases separated the two germline ends. The CDR3 totals 13 residues. The CDR3 DNA is TGTGCCAGCAGCAGGCCGGGAGATGAAAAACTGTTTTTT. Protein: CASSRPGDEKLFF. The full variable domain, in which reference TRBV5-4 and TRBJ1-4 provide the parts outside the CDR3, is ETGVTQSPTHLIKTRGQQVTLRCSSQSGHNTVSWYQQALGQGPQFIFQYYREEENGRGNFPPRFSGLQFPNYSSELNVNALELDDSALYLCASSRPGDEKLFFGSGTQLSVL.

This clone was recorded a few times. The rearrangement links TRBV5-6 to TRBJ2-2; TRBD1 agrees at 9 bases. The ends lost 4 bases at V and 7 bases at J; junction bases unmatched: 11. The CDR3 length is 16 residues. Germline CDR1 is SGHDT and CDR2 is YYEEEE. The CDR3 loop is CASSLSGQGSIGELFF. CDR3 coding DNA: TGTGCCAGCAGCCTTTCTGGACAGGGGTCGATCGGGGAGCTGTTTTTT.

This chain connects TRBV28 to TRBJ2-3; 9 bases agree with TRBD1. The V gene's germline CDR1 is MDHEN and CDR2 SYDVKM. With 4 bases clipped from V and 2 bases from J, the junction kept 7 bases outside the gene matches. CDR3 length equals 16 residues. The CDR3 DNA is TGTGCCAGCAGTTACTCGACAGGGGGAAACACAGATACGCAGTATTTT. Amino acids: CASSYSTGGNTDTQYF.

The chain combines TRBV7-6 with TRBJ2-7; D gene uncertain. Trimming stripped 5 bases from V and 0 bases from J, with 17 bases between. Germline V gene data show CDR1 as SGHVS and CDR2 as FNYEAQ. The CDR3 totals 16 residues. CDR3 sequence: CASSPLGVELSYEQYF. CDR3 DNA: TGTGCCAGCAGCCCCCTTGGTGTAGAACTCTCCTACGAGCAGTACTTC.

The CDR3 region has the DNA TGTGCCAGCAGCCCAAGTCTACAGCAGTACGAGCAGTACTTC. Translating it yields CASSPSLQQYEQYF. This sequence joins TRBV11-3 and TRBJ2-7, with D hard to call. The CDR3 runs 14 residues. Germline CDR1 SGHNT, CDR2 YENEEA. V was trimmed by 5 bases and J by 4 bases, leaving 15 bases between them.